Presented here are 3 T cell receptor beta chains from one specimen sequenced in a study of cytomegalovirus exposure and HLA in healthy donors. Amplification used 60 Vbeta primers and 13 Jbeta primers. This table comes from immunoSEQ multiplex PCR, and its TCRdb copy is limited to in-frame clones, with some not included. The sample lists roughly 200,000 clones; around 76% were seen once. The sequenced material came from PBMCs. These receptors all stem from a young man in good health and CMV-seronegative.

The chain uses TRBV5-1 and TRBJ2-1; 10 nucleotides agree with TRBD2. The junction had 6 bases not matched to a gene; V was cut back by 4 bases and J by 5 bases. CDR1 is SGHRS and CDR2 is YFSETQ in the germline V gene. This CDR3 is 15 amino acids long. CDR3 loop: CASSPLTSGNNEQFF. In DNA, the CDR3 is TGCGCCAGCAGCCCGCTTACTAGCGGGAACAATGAGCAGTTCTTC.

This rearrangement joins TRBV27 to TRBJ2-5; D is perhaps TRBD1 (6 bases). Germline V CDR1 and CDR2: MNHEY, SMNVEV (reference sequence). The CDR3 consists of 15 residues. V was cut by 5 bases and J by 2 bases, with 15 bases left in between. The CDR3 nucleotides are TGTGCCAGCAGTGACACCAGGGGCAGTCAAGAGACCCAGTACTTC. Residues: CASSDTRGSQETQYF.

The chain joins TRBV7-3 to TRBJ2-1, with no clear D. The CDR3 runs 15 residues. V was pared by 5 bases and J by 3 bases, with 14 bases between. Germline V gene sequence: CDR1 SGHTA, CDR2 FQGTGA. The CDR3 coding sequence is TGTGCCAGCAGCCCATCGGTCACTCACTACAATGAGCAGTTCTTC. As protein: CASSPSVTHYNEQFF.